The clone carrying this TCR beta chain was picked up a small number of times. Its antigen is not identified. This sample was taken from a study of CD8 T cells in ankylosing spondylitis. Study observations and caveats: There was reportedly significant enrichment of clones that were disease-linked in matched ankylosing spondylitis synovial fluid. Blood of patients with ankylosing spondylitis appeared to be characterized by a TCR beta motif of several highly homologous variants.

Researchers built TCR beta libraries using quantitative 5'-RACE with molecular barcodes. Each CDR3 protein is one row after TCRdb ran MiXCR on the 5' RACE reads. The sample carries 200,000 to 250,000 distinct CDR3 sequences, 10% to 13% recorded once. The V and J ends lost 2 bases and 2 bases, in that order; junction bases with no gene match: 6. Germline lookup yields CDR1 LNHNV and CDR2 YYDKDF (reference sequence). The CDR3 loop spans 18 amino acids. Source material: blood, either unsorted or a sorted T cell fraction (not recorded which). The TCR originated in a male donor with ankylosing spondylitis or in good health (not recorded which). The J gene is TRBJ2-5, the V gene TRBV15; 15 nucleotides align to TRBD2. The CDR3 sequence is CATSRTIGLAGGQETQYF. DNA for the CDR3: TGTGCCACCAGCAGAACTATCGGACTAGCGGGGGGGCAAGAGACCCAGTACTTC.